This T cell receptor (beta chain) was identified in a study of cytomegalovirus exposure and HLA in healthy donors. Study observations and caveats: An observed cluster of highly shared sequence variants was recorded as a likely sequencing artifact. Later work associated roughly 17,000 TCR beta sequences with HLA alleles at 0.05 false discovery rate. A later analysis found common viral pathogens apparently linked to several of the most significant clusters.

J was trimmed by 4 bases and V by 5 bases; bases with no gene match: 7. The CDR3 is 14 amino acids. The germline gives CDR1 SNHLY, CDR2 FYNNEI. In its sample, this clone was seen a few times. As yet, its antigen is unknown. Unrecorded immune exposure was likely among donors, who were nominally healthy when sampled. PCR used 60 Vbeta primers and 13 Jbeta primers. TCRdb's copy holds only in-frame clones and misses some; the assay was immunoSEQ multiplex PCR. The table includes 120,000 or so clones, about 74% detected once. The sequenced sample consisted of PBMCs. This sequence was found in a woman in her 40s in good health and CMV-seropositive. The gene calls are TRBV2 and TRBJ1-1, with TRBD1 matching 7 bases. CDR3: CASSYTGEGTEAFF. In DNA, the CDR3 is TGTGCCAGCAGTTACACAGGGGAAGGCACTGAAGCTTTCTTT.